Detailed here is one TCR beta chain. The entry originates in a study of blood T cell repertoires in COVID-19. Germline assignment: CDR1 KGHDR and CDR2 SFDVKD. V dropped 3 bases and J dropped 1; count of bases not matched to a gene: 17. The CDR3 covers 22 residues. Data came from immunoSEQ multiplex PCR; TCRdb stores just in-frame clones and leaves some out. This table has about 500,000 clones, 85% to 90% appearing once. The chain has TRBV24-1 and TRBJ2-2, with 12 bases fitting TRBD2. This receptor was taken from a woman between 50 and 59 years old with COVID-19, enrolled during active disease. Sequenced input: peripheral blood. The CDR3 loop reads CATSDPAKGQTSGGQNTGELFF. Here the CDR3 DNA reads TGTGCCACCAGTGATCCAGCTAAGGGGCAGACTAGCGGGGGCCAGAACACCGGGGAGCTGTTTTTT.